This paragraph reports one T cell receptor (beta chain). The antigen remains unidentified. TCR beta CDR3 region amplification was performed from RNA transcripts. The HTBI primer set drove a first-round RT-PCR of the TCR CDR3. TCRdb independently ran MiXCR on the multiplex PCR reads; one entry per CDR3 protein. The sample includes 300,000 to 400,000 distinct CDR3 sequences, around 13% of them seen just once. The patients, who ranged from 18 to 65 in age, presented with newly diagnosed hyperthyroidism lasting under 2 months. Criteria for exclusion of patients were uncontrolled infection, other autoimmune disease, pregnancy or lactation. Diagnostic decisions used clinical symptoms, serum thyroxine and TRAb, thyroid ultrasound and orbital computed tomography. The sample belongs to a study of T cells in Graves' hyperthyroidism and ophthalmopathy. General study results and limits: Ophthalmopathy cases were set apart from stable hyperthyroidism by a 13 V-J model.

The sample was blood. This TCR was sampled from a woman under 30 with Graves' hyperthyroidism.

The CDR3 bases are TGTGCCAGTAGTATCGTCGAGGGGGCCGGGGAGCTGTTTTTT. It is translated as CASSIVEGAGELFF. The chain has TRBV19 and TRBJ2-2; D perhaps matches TRBD1 (6 bases). Per germline, CDR1 LNHDA and CDR2 SQIVND (reference sequence). Trimming cost V 3 bases and J 6 bases, with 11 bases left between them. The CDR3 runs 14 residues.